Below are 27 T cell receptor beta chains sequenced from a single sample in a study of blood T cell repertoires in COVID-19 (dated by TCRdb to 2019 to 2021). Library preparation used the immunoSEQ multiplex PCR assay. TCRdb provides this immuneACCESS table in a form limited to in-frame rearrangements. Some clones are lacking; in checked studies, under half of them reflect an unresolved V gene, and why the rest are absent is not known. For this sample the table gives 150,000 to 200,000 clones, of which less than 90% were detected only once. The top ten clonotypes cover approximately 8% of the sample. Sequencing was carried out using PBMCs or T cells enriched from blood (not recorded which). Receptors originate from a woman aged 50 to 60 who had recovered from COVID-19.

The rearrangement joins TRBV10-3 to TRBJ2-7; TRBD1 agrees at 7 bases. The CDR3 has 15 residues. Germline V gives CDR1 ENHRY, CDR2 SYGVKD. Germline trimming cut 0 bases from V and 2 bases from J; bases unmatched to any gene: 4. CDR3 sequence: CAISESGGGTYEQYF. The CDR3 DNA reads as TGTGCCATCAGTGAGTCAGGGGGCGGAACCTACGAGCAGTACTTC.

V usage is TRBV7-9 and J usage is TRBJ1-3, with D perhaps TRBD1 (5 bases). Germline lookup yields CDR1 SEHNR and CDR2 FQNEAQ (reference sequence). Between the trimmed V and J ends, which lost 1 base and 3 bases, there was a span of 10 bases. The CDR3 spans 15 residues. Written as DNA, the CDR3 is TGTGCCAGCAGCTTAGTAACAGGCTTTGGAAACACCATATATTTT. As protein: CASSLVTGFGNTIYF.

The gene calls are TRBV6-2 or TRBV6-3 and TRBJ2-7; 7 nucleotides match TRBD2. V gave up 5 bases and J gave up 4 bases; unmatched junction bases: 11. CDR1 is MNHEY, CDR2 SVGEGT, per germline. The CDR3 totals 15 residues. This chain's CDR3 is CASSILGGSLYEQYF. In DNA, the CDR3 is TGTGCCAGCAGTATCTTGGGCGGGAGCTTGTACGAGCAGTACTTC.

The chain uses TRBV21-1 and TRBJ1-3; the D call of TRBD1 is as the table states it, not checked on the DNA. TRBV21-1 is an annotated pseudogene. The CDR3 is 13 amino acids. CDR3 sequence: CASISDSGNTIYF. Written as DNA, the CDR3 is TGTGCCAGCATTTCAGACTCTGGAAACACCATATATTTT.

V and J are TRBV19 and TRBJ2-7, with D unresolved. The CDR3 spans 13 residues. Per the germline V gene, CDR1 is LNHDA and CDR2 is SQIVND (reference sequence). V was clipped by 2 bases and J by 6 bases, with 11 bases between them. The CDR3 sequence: CASSISRLGEQYF. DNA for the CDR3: TGTGCCAGTAGTATATCCAGGCTGGGCGAGCAGTACTTC.

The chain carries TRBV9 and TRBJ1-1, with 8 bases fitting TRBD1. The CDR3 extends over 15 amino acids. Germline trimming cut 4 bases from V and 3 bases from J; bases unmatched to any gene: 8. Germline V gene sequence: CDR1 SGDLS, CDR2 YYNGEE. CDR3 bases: TGTGCCAGCAGCCCAGGACAGGGACGGTACACTGAAGCTTTCTTT. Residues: CASSPGQGRYTEAFF.

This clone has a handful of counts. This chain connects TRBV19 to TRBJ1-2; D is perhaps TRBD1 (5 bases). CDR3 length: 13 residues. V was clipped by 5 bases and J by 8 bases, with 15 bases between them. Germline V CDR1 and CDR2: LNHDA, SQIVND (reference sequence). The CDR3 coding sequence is TGTGCCAGTAGTGGGGGGATCCCAGCAGGCTACACCTTC. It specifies CASSGGIPAGYTF.

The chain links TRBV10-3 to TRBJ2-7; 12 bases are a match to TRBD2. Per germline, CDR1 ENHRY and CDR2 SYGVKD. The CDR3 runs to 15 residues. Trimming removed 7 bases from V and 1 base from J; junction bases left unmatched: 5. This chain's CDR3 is CAIMTSGGLSYEQYF. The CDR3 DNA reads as TGTGCCATCATGACTAGCGGGGGCCTTTCCTACGAGCAGTACTTC.

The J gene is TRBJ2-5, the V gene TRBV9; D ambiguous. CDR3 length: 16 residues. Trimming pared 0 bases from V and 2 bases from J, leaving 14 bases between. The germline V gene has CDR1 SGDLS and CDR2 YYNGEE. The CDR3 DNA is TGTGCCAGCAGCGTAGTCCCCGATGGCAGACAAGAGACCCAGTACTTC. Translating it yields CASSVVPDGRQETQYF.

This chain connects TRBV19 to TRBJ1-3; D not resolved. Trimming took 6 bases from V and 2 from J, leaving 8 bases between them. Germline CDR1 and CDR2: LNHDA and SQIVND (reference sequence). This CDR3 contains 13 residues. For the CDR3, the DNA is TGTGCCAGTAGACAGAATGCTGGAAACACCATATATTTT. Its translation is CASRQNAGNTIYF.

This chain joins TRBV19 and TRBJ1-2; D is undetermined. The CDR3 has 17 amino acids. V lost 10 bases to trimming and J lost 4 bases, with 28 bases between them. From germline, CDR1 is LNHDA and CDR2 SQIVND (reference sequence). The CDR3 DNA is TGTGCCACCAAAATGGGAGGCGCTGGAAAAGAGCGCTATGGCTACACCTTC. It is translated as CATKMGGAGKERYGYTF.

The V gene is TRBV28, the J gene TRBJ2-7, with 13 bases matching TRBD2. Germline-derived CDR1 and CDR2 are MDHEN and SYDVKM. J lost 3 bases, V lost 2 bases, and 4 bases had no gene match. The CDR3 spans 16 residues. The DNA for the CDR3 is TGTGCCAGCAGTTTAACTAGCGGGAGGGCTTTCTACGAGCAGTACTTC. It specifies CASSLTSGRAFYEQYF.

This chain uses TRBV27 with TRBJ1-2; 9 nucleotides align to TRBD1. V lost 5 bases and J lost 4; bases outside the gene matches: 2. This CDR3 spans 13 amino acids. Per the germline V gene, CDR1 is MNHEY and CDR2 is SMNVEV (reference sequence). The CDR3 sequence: CASSQGQGYGYTF. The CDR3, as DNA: TGTGCCAGCAGTCAGGGACAGGGCTATGGCTACACCTTC.

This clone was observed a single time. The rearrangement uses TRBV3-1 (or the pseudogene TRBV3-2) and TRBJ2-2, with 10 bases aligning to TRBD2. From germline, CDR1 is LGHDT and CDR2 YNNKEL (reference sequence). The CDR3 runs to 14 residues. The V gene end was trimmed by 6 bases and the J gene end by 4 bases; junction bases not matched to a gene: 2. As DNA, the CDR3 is TGTGCCAGCAGGGTAGCGGGAGGCACCGGGGAGCTGTTTTTT. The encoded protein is CASRVAGGTGELFF.

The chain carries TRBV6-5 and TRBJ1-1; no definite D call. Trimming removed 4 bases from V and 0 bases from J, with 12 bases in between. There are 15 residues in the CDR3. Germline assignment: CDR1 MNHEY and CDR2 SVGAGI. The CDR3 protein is CASSSRSFMNTEAFF. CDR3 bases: TGTGCCAGCAGTTCCCGGTCCTTCATGAACACTGAAGCTTTCTTT.

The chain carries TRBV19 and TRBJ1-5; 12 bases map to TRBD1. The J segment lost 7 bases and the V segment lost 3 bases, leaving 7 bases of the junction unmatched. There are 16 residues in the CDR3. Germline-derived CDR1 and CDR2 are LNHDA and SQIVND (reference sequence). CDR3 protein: CASSIMGQGANQPQHF. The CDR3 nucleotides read TGTGCCAGTAGTATTATGGGACAGGGGGCAAACCAGCCCCAGCATTTT.

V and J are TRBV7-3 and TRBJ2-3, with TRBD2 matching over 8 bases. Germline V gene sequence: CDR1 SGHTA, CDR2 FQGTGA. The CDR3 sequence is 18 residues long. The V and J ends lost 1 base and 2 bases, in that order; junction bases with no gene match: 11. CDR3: CASSLIEVRGASTDTQYF. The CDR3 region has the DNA TGTGCCAGCAGCTTAATCGAGGTGCGGGGGGCCTCCACAGATACGCAGTATTTT.

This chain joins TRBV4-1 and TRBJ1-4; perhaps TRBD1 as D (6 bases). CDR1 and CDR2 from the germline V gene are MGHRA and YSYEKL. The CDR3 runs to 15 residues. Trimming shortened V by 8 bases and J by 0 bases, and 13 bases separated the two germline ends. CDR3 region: CASRAGGSTNEKLFF. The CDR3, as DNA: TGCGCCAGCCGGGCTGGGGGCTCAACTAATGAAAAACTGTTTTTT.

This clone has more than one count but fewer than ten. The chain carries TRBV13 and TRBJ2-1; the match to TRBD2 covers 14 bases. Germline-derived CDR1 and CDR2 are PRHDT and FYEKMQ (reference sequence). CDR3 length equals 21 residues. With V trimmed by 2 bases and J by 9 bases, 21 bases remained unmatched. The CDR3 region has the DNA TGTGCCAGCAGCTTAAGGCCCCTGACTAGCGGGAGGGCCAAGAGTACGGGTGAGCAGTTCTTC. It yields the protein CASSLRPLTSGRAKSTGEQFF. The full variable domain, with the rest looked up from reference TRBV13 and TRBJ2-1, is AAGVIQSPRHLIKEKRETATLKCYPIPRHDTVYWYQQGPGQDPQFLISFYEKMQSDKGSIPDRFSAQQFSDYHSELNMSSLELGDSALYFCASSLRPLTSGRAKSTGEQFFGPGTRLTVL.

CDR3: CASSLTPPASYEQYF. The CDR3 DNA reads as TGTGCCAGCAGCTTAACTCCCCCCGCCTCCTACGAGCAGTACTTC. The chain combines TRBV11-3 with TRBJ2-7; D call uncertain. Germline values: CDR1 SGHNT, CDR2 YENEEA. The CDR3 runs 15 residues. The germline V and J ends were trimmed by 2 bases and 0 bases, with 11 bases remaining between them.

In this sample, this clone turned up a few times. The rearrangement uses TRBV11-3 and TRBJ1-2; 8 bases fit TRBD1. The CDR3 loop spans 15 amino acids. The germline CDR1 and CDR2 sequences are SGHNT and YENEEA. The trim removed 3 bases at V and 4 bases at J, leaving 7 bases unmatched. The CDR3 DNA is TGTGCCAGCAGCTTTTCAGGACAGGGCGGCTATGGCTACACCTTC. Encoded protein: CASSFSGQGGYGYTF. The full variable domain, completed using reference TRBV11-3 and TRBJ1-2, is EAGVVQSPRYKIIEKKQPVAFWCNPISGHNTLYWYLQNLGQGPELLIRYENEEAVDDSQLPKDRFSAERLKGVDSTLKIQPAELGDSAVYLCASSFSGQGGYGYTFGSGTRLTVV.

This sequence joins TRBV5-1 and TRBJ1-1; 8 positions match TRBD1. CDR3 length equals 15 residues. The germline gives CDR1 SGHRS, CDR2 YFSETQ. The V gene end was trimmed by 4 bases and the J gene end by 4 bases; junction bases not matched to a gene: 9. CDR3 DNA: TGCGCCAGCAGCGGGGACAGGAACGGGGGCACTGAAGCTTTCTTT. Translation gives CASSGDRNGGTEAFF.

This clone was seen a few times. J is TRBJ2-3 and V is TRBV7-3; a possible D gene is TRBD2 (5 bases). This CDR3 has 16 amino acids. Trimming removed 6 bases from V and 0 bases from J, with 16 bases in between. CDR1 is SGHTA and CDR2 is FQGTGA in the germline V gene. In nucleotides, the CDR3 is TGTGCCAGCAGTTCGAACTTCGGCGGGAGCACAGATACGCAGTATTTT. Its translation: CASSSNFGGSTDTQYF.

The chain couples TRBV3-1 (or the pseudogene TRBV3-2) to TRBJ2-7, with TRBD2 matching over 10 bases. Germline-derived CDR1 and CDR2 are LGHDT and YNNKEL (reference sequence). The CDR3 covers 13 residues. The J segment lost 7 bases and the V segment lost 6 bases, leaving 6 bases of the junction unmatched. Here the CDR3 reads CASRLAGAREQYF. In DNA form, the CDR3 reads TGTGCCAGCAGGCTAGCGGGAGCTCGAGAGCAGTACTTC.

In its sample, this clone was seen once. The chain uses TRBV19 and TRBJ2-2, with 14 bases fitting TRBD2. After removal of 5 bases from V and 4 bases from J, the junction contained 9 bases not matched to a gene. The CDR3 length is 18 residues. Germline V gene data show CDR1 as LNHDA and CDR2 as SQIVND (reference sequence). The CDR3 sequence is CASSVRLAGGVGTGELFF. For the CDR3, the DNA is TGTGCCAGTAGTGTCCGACTAGCGGGAGGGGTTGGCACCGGGGAGCTGTTTTTT.

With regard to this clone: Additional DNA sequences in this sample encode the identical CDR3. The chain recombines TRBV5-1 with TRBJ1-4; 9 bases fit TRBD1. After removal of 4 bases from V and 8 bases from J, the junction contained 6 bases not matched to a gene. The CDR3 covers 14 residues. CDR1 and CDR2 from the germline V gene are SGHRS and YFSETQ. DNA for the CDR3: TGCGCCAGCAGCCCGGACAGGGGAAACGAAAAACTGTTTTTT. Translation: CASSPDRGNEKLFF.

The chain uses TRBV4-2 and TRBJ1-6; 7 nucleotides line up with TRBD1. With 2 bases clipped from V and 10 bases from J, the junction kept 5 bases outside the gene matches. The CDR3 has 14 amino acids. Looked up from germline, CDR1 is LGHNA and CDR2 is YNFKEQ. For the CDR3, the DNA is TGTGCCAGCAGCCAAACCACAGGGGACTCACCCCTCCACTTT. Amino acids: CASSQTTGDSPLHF.